A single T cell receptor (beta chain) is shown here with its context. Its antigen is not known. From germline, CDR1 is SGDLS and CDR2 YYNGEE. The CDR3 totals 17 residues. V lost 3 bases to trimming and J lost 0 bases; unmatched junction nucleotides: 6. The data are from a study of T cell responses to AZD1222 COVID-19 vaccine. Study background: It was second doses at about 4 or about 12 weeks that were pooled. General study points: At study baseline, merely six AZD1222 recipients were seropositive. Reportedly, nearly half of unique spike TCRs recognized epitopes outside B.1.351/B.1.1.7 mutations. There were mostly white British donors and more females than males, and clonal diversity was possibly underestimated.

Libraries were prepared by immunoSEQ multiplex PCR; TCRdb keeps only in-frame clonotypes and omits some of them. The table records 150,000 to 200,000 clones, over 75% of them present only once. The sample consisted of peripheral blood, taken on day 0 of AZD1222 vaccination. V and J are TRBV9 and TRBJ1-2; 12 nucleotides line up with TRBD1. The TCR sequence derives from an adult in good health. CDR3 DNA sequence: TGTGCCAGCAGCGGGCCGGGACAGGGGGCGTCTAACTATGGCTACACCTTC. As protein: CASSGPGQGASNYGYTF.